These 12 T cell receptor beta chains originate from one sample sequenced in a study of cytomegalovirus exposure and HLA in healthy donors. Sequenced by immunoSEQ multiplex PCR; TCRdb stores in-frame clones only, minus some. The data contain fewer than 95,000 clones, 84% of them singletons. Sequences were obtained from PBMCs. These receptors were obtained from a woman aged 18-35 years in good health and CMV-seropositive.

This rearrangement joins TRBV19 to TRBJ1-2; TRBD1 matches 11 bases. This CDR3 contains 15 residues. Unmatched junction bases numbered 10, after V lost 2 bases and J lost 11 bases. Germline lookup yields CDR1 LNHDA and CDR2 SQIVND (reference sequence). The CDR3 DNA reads TGTGCCAGTAGTATATCCTACTCGGGACAGGGGGTATACACCTTC. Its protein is CASSISYSGQGVYTF.

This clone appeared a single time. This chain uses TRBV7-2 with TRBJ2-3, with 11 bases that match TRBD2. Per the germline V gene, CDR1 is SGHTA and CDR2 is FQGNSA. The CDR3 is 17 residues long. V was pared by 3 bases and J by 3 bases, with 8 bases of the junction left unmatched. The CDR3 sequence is CASSFYPSGGFTDTQYF. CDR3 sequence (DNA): TGTGCCAGCAGCTTCTACCCTAGCGGGGGGTTTACAGATACGCAGTATTTT.

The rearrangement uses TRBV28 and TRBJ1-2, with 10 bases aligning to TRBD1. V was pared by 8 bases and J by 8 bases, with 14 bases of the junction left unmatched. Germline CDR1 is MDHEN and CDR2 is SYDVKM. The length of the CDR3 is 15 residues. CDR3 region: CASRIGQGVSKGYTF. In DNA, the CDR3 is TGTGCCAGCCGAATCGGACAGGGGGTTAGTAAGGGCTACACCTTC.

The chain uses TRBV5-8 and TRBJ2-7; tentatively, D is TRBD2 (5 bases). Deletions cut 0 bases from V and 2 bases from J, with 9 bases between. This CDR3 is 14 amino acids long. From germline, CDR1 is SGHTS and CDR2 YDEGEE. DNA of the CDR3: TGTGCCAGCAGCTTGGGCGGGCAGACCTACGAGCAGTACTTC. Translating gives CASSLGGQTYEQYF.

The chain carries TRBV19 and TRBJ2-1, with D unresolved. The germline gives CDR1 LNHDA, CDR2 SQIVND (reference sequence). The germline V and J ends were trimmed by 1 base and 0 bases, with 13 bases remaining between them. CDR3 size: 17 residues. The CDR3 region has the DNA TGTGCCAGTAGTATAGTCGATCGGTACAGCTCCTACAATGAGCAGTTCTTC. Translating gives CASSIVDRYSSYNEQFF.

CDR3 sequence reads: CSVGRGSRDEQFF. CDR3 nucleotides: TGCAGCGTTGGGCGGGGGTCCCGAGATGAGCAGTTCTTC. The chain joins TRBV29-1 to TRBJ2-1; TRBD2 agrees at 7 bases. J was trimmed by 8 bases and V by 4 bases; bases with no gene match: 8. This CDR3 has 13 residues. The germline V gene has CDR1 SQVTM and CDR2 ANQGSEA.

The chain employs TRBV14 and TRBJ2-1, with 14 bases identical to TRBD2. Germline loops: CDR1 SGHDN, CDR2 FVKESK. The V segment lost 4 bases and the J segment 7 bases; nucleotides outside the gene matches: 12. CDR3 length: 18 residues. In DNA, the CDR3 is TGTGCCAGCAGCCTAGATCGGACTAGCGGGGGGAGAGGGAATGAGCAGTTCTTC. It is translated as CASSLDRTSGGRGNEQFF.

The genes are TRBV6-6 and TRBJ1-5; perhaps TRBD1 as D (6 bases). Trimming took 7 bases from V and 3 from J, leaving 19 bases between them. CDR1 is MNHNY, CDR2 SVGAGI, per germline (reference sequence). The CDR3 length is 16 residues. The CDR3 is CASTNPGQRNNQPQHF. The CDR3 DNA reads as TGTGCCAGCACCAACCCGGGACAACGAAACAATCAGCCCCAGCATTTT.

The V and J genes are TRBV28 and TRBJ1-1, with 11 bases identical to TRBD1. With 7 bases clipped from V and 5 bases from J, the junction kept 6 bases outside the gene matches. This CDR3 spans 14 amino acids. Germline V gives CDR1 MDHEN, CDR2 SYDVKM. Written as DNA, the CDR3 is TGTGCCAGCAATTGGGGACAGGGGGTGACTGAAGCTTTCTTT. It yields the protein CASNWGQGVTEAFF.

The CDR3, as DNA: TGTGCCATCAGTGAGGAACAGGGGGCGTTCGGGGAGCTGTTTTTT. The encoded protein is CAISEEQGAFGELFF. This sequence joins TRBV10-3 and TRBJ2-2; 9 bases fit TRBD1. CDR3 size: 15 residues. Germline V gene lookup returns CDR1 ENHRY and CDR2 SYGVKD. The V and J ends lost 2 bases and 7 bases, in that order; junction bases with no gene match: 5.

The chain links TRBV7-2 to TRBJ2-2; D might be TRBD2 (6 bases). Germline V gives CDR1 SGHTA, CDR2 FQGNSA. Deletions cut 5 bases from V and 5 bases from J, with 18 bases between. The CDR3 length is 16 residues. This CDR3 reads CASSPPGVRVTGELFF. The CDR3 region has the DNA TGTGCCAGCAGCCCTCCGGGGGTTAGGGTGACCGGGGAGCTGTTTTTT.

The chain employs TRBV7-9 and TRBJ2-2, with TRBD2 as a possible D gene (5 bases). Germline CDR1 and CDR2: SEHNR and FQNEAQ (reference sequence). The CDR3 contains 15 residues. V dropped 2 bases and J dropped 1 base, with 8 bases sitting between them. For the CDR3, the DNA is TGTGCCAGCAGCTTAACGCGGGTGAACACCGGGGAGCTGTTTTTT. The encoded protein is CASSLTRVNTGELFF.